This T cell receptor beta chain was recovered during a study of tumor-infiltrating lymphocytes in oesophageal squamous cell carcinoma (dated by TCRdb to 2016 to 2017). Libraries were built with PCR. TCRdb shows the sequencer as Illumina HiSeq 2000. TCRdb reworked the public reads: Q25 trimming with fastp, MiXCR clone assembly, productive beta chains retained. A single entry per CDR3 protein holds the most common genes and DNA from its merged rows. Present in this sample are 9,500 to 13,000 distinct CDR3 sequences, roughly three fifths of which were seen just once. About 30% of the sample is in the top ten clones. In this sample, this clonotype turned up a few times. Its cognate antigen has yet to be identified. No base-level quality is on record; no much larger clone is a single base apart. Inclusive of the bounding cysteine and phenylalanine, the CDR3 is 13 residues long. Only CDR3 DNA remains: 39 bases, in frame from the first base. The germline ends are 7 bases apart after V is trimmed by 2 bases and J by 4 bases.

The specimen was esophageal tumor tissue. This receptor was obtained from a male donor with esophageal squamous cell carcinoma. The chain is assembled from TRBV12-3 or TRBV12-4 and TRBJ2-3; no D gene can be assigned with confidence. The DNA sequence is given as TGTGCCAGCAGTTTAAATGGGGCAGATACGCAGTATTTT. It translates as CASSLNGADTQYF.